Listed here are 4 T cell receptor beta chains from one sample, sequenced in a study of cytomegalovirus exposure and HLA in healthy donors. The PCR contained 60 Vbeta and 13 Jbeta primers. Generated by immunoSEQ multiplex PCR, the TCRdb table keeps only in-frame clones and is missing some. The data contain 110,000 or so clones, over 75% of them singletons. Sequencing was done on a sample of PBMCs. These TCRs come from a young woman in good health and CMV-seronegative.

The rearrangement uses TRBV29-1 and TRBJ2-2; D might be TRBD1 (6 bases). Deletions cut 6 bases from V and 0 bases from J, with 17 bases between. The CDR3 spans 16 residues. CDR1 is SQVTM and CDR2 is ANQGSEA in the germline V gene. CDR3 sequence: CSVPSNRVTNTGELFF. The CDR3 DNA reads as TGCAGCGTGCCAAGCAACAGGGTAACGAACACCGGGGAGCTGTTTTTT.

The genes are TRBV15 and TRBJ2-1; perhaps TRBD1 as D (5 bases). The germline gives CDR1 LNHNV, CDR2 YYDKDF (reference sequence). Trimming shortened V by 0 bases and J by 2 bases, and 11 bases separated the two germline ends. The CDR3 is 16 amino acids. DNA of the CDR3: TGTGCCACCAGCAGAGATAGGCCAGGGACCTACAATGAGCAGTTCTTC. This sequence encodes CATSRDRPGTYNEQFF.

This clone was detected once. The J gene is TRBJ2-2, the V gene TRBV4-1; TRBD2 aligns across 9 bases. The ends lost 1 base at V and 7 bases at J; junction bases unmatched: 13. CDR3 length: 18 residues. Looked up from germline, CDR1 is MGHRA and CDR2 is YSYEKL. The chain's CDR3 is CASSQVMGGGAWGGELFF. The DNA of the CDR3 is TGCGCCAGCAGCCAAGTCATGGGCGGGGGGGCCTGGGGCGGGGAGCTGTTTTTT.

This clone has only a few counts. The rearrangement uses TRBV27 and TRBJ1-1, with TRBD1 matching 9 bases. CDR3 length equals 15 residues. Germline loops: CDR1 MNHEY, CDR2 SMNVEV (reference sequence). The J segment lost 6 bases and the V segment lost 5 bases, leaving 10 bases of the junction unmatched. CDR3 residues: CASSQGTGRKAEAFF. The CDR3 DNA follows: TGTGCCAGCAGTCAAGGGACAGGGCGGAAGGCTGAAGCTTTCTTT.